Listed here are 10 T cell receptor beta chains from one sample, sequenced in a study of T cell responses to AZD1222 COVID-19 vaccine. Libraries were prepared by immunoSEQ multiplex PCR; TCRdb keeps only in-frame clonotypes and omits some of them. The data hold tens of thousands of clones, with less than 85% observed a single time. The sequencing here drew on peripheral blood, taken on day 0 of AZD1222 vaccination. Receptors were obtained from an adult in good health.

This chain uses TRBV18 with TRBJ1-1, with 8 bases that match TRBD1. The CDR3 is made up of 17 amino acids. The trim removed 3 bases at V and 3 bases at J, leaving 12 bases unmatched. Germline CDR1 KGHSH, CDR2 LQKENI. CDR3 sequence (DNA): TGTGCCAGCTCACCCTTCGGGACAGGAACAGTGGACACTGAAGCTTTCTTT. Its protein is CASSPFGTGTVDTEAFF.

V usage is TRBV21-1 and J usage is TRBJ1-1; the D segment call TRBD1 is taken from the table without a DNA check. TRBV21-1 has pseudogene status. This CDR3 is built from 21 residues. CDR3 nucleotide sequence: TGTGCCAGCAGCAAAGTTTCCACTACGTCGACAGGGACCATACTGAACACTGAAGCTTTCTTT. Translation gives CASSKVSTTSTGTILNTEAFF.

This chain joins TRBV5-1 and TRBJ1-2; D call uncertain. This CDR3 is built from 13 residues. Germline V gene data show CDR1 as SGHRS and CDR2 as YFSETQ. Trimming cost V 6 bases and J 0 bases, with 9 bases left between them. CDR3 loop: CASTRGSNYGYTF. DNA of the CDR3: TGCGCCAGCACCCGTGGCTCTAACTATGGCTACACCTTC.

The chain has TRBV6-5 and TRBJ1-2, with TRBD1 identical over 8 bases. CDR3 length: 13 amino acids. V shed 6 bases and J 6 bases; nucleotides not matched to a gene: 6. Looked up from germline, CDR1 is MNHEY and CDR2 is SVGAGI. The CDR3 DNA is TGTGCCAGCAGCAGTGGACAGGGAGATGGCTACACCTTC. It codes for CASSSGQGDGYTF.

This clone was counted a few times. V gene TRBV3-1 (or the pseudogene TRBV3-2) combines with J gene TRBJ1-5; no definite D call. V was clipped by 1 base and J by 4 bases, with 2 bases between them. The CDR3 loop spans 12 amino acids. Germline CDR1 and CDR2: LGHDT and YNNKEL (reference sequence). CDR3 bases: TGTGCCAGCAGCCAAGGGAATCAGCCCCAGCATTTT. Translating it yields CASSQGNQPQHF.

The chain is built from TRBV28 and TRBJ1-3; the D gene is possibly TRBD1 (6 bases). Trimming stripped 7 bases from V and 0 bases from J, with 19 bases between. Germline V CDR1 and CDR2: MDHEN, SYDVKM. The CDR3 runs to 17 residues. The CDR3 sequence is CASTGQGLANSGNTIYF. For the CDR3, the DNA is TGTGCCAGCACGGGCCAGGGGCTGGCCAACTCTGGAAACACCATATATTTT.

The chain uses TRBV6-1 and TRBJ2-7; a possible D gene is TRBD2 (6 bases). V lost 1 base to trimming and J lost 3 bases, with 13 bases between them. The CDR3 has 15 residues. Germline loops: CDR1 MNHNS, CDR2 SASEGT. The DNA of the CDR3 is TGTGCCAGCAGTGAAGGCCCGGGGGTAATCTACGAGCAGTACTTC. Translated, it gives CASSEGPGVIYEQYF.

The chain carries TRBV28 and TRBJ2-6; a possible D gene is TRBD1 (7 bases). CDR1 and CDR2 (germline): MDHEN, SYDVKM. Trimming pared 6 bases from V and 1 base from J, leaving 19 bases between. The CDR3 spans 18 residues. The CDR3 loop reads CASRTRGQYSSGANVLTF. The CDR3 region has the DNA TGTGCCAGCAGGACGCGGGGACAGTATTCATCTGGGGCCAACGTCCTGACTTTC.

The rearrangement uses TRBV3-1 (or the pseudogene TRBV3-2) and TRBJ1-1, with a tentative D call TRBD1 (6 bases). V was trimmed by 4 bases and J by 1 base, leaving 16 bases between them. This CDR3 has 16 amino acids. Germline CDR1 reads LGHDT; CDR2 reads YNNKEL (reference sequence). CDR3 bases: TGTGCCAGCAGCCTCACGGACAGTGGTTCGAACACTGAAGCTTTCTTT. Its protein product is CASSLTDSGSNTEAFF.

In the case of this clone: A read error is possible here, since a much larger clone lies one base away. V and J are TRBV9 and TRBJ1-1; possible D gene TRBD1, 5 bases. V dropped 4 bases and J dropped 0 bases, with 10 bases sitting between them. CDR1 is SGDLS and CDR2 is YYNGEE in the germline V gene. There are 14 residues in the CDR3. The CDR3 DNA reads TGTGCCAGCAGCCTGGGGGGGTTGAACACTGAAGCTTTCTTT. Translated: CASSLGGLNTEAFF. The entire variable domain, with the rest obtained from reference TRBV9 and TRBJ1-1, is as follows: DSGVTQTPKHLITATGQRVTLRCSPRSGDLSVYWYQQSLDQGLQFLIQYYNGEERAKGNILERFSAQQFPDLHSELNLSSLELGDSALYFCASSLGGLNTEAFFGQGTRLTVV.